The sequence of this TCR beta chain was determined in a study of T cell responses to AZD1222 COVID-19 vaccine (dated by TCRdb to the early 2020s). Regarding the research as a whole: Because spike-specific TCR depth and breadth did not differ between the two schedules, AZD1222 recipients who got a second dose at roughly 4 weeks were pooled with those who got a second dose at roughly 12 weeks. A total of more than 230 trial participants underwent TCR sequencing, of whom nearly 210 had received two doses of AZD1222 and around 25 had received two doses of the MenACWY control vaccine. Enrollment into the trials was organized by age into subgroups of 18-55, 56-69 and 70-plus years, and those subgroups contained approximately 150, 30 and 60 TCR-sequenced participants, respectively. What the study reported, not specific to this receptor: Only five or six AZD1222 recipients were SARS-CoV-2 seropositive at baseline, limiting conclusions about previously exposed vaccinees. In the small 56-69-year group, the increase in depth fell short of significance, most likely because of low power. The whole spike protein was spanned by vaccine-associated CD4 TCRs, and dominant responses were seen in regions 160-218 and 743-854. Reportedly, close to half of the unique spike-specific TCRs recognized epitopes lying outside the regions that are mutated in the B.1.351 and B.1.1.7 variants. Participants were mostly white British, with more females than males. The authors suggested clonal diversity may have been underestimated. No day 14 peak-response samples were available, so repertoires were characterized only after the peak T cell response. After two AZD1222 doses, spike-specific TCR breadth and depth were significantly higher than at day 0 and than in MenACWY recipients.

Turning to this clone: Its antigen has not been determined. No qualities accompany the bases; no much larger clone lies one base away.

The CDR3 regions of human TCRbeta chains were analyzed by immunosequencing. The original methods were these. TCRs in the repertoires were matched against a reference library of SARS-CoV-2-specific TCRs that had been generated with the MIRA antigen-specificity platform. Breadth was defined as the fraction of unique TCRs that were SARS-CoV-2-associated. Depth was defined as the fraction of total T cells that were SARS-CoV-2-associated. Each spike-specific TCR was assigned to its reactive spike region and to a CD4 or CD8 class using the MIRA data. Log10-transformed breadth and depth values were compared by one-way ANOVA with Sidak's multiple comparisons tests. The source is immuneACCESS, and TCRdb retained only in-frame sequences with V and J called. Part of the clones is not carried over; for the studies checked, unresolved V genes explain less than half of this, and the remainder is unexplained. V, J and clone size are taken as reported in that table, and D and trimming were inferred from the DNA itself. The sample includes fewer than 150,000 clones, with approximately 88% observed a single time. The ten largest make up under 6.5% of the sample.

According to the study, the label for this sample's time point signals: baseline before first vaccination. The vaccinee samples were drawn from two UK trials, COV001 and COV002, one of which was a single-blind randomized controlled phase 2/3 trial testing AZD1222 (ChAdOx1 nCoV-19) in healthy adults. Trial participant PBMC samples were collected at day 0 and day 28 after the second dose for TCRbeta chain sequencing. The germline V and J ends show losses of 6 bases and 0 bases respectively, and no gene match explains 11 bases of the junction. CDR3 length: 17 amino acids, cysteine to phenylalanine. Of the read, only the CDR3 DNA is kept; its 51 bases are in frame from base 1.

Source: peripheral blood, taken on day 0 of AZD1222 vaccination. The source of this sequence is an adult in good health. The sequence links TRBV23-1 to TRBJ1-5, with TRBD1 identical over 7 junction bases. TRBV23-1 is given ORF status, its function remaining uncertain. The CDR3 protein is CASSLDSGGYSNQPQHF. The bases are TGCGCCAGCAGCCTAGACTCAGGGGGATATAGCAATCAGCCCCAGCATTTT.